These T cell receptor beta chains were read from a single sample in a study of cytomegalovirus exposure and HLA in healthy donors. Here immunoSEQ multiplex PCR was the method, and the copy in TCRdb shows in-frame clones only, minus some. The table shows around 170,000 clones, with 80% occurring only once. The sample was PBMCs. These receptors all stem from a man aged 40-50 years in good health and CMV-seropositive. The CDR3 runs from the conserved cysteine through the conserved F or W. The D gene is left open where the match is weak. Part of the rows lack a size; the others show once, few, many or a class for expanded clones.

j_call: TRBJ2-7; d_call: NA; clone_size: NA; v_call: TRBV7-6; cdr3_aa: CASSFSYEQYF; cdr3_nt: TGTGCCAGCAGCTTCTCGTACGAGCAGTACTTC
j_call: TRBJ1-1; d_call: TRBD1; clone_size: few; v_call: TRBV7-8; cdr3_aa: CASSLATGGLDTEAFF; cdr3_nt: TGTGCCAGCAGCTTAGCGACAGGGGGTCTCGACACTGAAGCTTTCTTT
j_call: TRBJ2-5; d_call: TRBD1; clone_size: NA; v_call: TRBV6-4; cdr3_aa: CASSQDRGETQYF; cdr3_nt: TGTGCCAGCTCCCAAGACAGGGGGGAGACCCAGTACTTC
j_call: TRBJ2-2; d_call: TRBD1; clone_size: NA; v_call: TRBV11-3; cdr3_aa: CASSRQGGGELFF; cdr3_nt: TGTGCCAGCAGCAGACAGGGGGGCGGGGAGCTGTTTTTT
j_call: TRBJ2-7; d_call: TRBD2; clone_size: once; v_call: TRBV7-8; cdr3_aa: CASSSELAGGSYEQYF; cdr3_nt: TGTGCCAGCAGTTCAGAGCTAGCGGGGGGCTCCTACGAGCAGTACTTC
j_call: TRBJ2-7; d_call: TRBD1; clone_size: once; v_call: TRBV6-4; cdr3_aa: CASSDGAGGKQYF; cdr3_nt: TGTGCCAGCAGTGACGGGGCAGGGGGCAAGCAGTACTTC
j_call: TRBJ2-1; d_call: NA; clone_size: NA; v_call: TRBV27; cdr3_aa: CASSLALFNEQFF; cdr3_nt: TGTGCCAGCAGTTTAGCACTATTCAATGAGCAGTTCTTC
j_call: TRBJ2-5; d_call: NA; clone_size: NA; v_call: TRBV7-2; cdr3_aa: CASSLGSTRATQYF; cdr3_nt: TGTGCCAGCAGCTTAGGCTCCACGCGAGCGACCCAGTACTTC
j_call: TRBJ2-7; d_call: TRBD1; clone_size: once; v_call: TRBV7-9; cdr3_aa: CASSTRDRGGYEQYF; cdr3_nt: TGTGCCAGCAGCACCAGGGACAGGGGTGGCTACGAGCAGTACTTC
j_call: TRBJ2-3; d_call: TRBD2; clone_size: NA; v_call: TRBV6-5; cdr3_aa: CASRTTAGGGDTQYF; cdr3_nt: TGTGCCAGCAGGACAACTGCGGGGGGGGGAGATACGCAGTATTTT
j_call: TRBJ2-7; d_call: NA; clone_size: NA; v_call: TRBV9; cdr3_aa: CASSTHAGTSYEQYF; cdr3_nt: TGTGCCAGCAGCACCCACGCCGGGACATCCTACGAGCAGTACTTC
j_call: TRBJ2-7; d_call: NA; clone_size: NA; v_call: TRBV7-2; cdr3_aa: CASSRWGGDSYEQYF; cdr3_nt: TGTGCCAGCAGCCGCTGGGGCGGGGACAGTTACGAGCAGTACTTC
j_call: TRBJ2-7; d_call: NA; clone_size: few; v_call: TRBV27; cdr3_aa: CAGIAEQYF; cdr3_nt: TGTGCCGGAATAGCAGAGCAGTACTTC
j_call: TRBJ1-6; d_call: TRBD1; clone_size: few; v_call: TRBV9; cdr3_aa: CASSAGGGQGASPLHF; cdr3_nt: TGTGCCAGCAGCGCTGGGGGGGGACAGGGCGCTTCACCCCTCCACTTT
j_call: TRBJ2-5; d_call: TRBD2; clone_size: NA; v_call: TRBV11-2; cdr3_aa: CASSRAGVQGLAQYF; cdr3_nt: TGTGCCAGCAGCAGAGCGGGAGTCCAGGGCCTGGCCCAGTACTTC
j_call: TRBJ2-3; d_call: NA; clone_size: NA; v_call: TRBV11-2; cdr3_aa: CASSLGAADTQYF; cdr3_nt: TGTGCCAGCAGCTTAGGAGCTGCAGATACGCAGTATTTT
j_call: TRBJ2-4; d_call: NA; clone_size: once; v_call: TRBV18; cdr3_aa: CASSPGTRKNIQYF; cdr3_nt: TGTGCCAGCTCACCCGGTACGCGGAAAAACATTCAGTACTTC
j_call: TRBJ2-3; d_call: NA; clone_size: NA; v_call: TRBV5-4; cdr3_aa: CASSIGTDTQYF; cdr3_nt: TGTGCCAGCAGCATAGGCACAGATACGCAGTATTTT
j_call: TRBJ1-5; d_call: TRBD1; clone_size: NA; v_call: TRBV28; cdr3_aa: CASSPVGDRALHF; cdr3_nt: TGTGCCAGCAGTCCTGTAGGGGACAGGGCATTGCATTTT
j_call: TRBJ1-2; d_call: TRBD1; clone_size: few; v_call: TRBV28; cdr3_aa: CASSTPRTGDGYTF; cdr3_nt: TGTGCCAGCAGTACTCCTCGGACAGGGGATGGCTACACCTTC
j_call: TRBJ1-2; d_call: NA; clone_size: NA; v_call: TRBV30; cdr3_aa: CACRTTNYGYTF; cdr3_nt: TGTGCCTGTCGGACAACTAACTATGGCTACACCTTC
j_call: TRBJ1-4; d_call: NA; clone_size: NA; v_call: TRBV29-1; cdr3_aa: CSVDGRNEKLFF; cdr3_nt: TGCAGCGTTGATGGCCGCAATGAAAAACTGTTTTTT
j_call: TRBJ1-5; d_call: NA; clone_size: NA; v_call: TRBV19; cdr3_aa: CASSFQSNQPQHF; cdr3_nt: TGTGCCAGTAGTTTCCAGAGCAATCAGCCCCAGCATTTT
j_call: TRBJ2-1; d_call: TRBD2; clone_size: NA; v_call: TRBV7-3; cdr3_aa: CASSTGLAGGNEQFF; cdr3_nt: TGTGCCAGCAGCACGGGACTAGCGGGGGGAAATGAGCAGTTCTTC
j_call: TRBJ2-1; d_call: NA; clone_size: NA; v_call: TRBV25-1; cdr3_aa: CASRWTVKQFF; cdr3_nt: TGTGCCAGCCGATGGACAGTGAAACAGTTCTTC
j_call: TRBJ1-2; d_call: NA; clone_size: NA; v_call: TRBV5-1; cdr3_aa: CASSLAGGTGYGYTF; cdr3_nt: TGCGCCAGCAGCTTGGCTGGAGGGACTGGTTATGGCTACACCTTC
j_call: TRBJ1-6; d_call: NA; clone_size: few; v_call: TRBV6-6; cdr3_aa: CASSFGGNNSPLHF; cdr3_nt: TGTGCCAGCAGTTTTGGCGGGAATAATTCACCCCTCCACTTT
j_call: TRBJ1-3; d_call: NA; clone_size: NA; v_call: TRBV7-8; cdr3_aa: CASSSRTSLDTIYF; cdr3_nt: TGTGCCAGCAGCTCTAGGACAAGTTTGGACACCATATATTTT
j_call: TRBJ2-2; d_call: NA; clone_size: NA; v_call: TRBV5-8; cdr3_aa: CASSLYLPAGELFF; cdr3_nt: TGTGCCAGCAGCTTGTATCTTCCGGCCGGGGAGCTGTTTTTT
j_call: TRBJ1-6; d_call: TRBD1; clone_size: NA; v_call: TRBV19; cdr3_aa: CASSIGGQGNSPLHF; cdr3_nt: TGTGCCAGTAGTATAGGAGGACAGGGGAACTCACCCCTCCACTTT
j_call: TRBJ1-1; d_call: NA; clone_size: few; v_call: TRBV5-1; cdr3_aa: CASSLAFRVNTEAFF; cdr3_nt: TGCGCCAGCAGCTTGGCATTTCGGGTCAACACTGAAGCTTTCTTT
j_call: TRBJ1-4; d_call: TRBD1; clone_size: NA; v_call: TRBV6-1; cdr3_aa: CASRTGLNEKLFF; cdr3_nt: TGTGCCAGCCGGACAGGGCTCAATGAAAAACTGTTTTTT
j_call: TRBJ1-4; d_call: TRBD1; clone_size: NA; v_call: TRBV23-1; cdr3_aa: CASRGKRQGAANEKLFF; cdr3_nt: TGCGCCAGCAGAGGAAAAAGACAGGGGGCAGCTAATGAAAAACTGTTTTTT
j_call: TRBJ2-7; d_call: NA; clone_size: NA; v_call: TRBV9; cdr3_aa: CASSVGGLGTPLYEQYF; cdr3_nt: TGTGCCAGCAGCGTAGGTGGGTTGGGGACACCCTTATACGAGCAGTACTTC
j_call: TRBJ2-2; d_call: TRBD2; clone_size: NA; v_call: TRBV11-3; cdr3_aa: CASSPDGSGAGELFF; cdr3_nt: TGTGCCAGCAGCCCAGATGGTAGCGGGGCCGGGGAGCTGTTTTTT
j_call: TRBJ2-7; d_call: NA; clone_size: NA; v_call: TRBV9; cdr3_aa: CASSVAGGSGEQYF; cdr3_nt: TGTGCCAGCAGCGTAGCCGGGGGATCGGGGGAGCAGTACTTC
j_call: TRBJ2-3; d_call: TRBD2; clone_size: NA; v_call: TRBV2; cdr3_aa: CASRRDRLAGWDTDTQYF; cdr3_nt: TGTGCCAGCAGAAGAGATAGACTAGCGGGGTGGGACACAGATACGCAGTATTTT
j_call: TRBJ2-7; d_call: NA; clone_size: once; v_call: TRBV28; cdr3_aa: CASSLLGGYEQYF; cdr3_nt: TGTGCCAGCAGTTTATTGGGGGGTTACGAGCAGTACTTC
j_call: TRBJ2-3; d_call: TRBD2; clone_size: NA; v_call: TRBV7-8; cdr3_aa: CASSISGGADTQYF; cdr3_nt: TGTGCCAGCAGCATTAGCGGGGGGGCAGATACGCAGTATTTT